These 8 T cell receptor beta chains came from one sample sequenced in a study of Ad26.COV2.S vaccination and SARS-CoV-2 variants. Indicated treatment: over 15 received Ad26.COV2.S at low or high dose, single or two shots; several received placebo; per-sample allocation not given. Sampling was done on day 63 after the first vaccine or placebo injection. This table comes from immunoSEQ multiplex PCR, and its TCRdb copy is limited to in-frame clones, with some not included. The sample holds around 400,000 clones; 75% to 95% are singletons and the top ten take more than 9%. Sequences were derived from peripheral blood, sampled in a trial of Ad26.COV2.S vaccine versus placebo. Receptors were obtained from a person aged 18 to 65 who received the Ad26.COV2.S COVID-19 vaccine or a placebo.

The chain employs TRBV20-1 and TRBJ1-1; TRBD1 agrees at 8 bases. The V segment lost 3 bases and the J segment 7 bases; nucleotides outside the gene matches: 7. The CDR3 runs to 13 residues. CDR1 and CDR2 from the germline V gene are DFQATT and SNEGSKA (reference sequence). CDR3 DNA sequence: TGCAGTGCTAGTTGGACAGGGATGAGTGAAGCTTTCTTT. It translates to CSASWTGMSEAFF.

J is TRBJ1-3 and V is TRBV2; D ambiguous. The CDR3 loop spans 15 amino acids. The germline V gene has CDR1 SNHLY and CDR2 FYNNEI. Deletions cut 1 base from V and 0 bases from J, with 7 bases between. Here the CDR3 reads CASSEGALSGNTIYF. CDR3 in DNA: TGTGCCAGCAGTGAAGGGGCACTCTCTGGAAACACCATATATTTT.

This rearrangement joins TRBV7-9 to TRBJ2-5, with D tentatively TRBD1 (5 bases). Trimming removed 6 bases from V and 5 bases from J, with 19 bases in between. The CDR3 is 15 residues long. Germline CDR1 reads SEHNR; CDR2 reads FQNEAQ (reference sequence). CDR3 amino acids: CASSQPLGLRETQYF. Written as DNA, the CDR3 is TGTGCCAGCAGTCAGCCTTTGGGGCTTCGGGAGACCCAGTACTTC.

The rearrangement uses TRBV11-2 and TRBJ2-1; D is perhaps TRBD1 (5 bases). CDR1 and CDR2 (germline): SGHAT, FQNNGV. The CDR3 loop spans 15 amino acids. Trimming shortened V by 1 base and J by 3 bases, and 10 bases separated the two germline ends. In DNA form, the CDR3 reads TGTGCCAGCAGCTTAGCCCAGGGCAGCTACAATGAGCAGTTCTTC. It is translated as CASSLAQGSYNEQFF.

The chain carries TRBV21-1 and TRBJ2-1; TRBD2 is the table's D call, not checked against the DNA. TRBV21-1 has pseudogene status. The CDR3 contains 17 residues. CDR3 DNA: TGTGCCAGCAGCATCCGGCTCGCTAGCGTAACCTACAATGAGCAGTTCTTC. Translation: CASSIRLASVTYNEQFF.

This clone appeared a single time. The J gene is TRBJ1-6, the V gene TRBV30; 9 positions match TRBD1. The CDR3 sequence is 16 residues long. V trimming: 0 bases; J trimming: 6 bases; junction bases outside the gene matches: 6. Per the germline V gene, CDR1 is GTSNPN and CDR2 is SVGIG (reference sequence). The chain's CDR3 is CAWSVKLGQGNSPLHF. The CDR3, as DNA: TGTGCCTGGAGTGTAAAACTGGGACAGGGTAATTCACCCCTCCACTTT. Filled out from reference TRBV30 and TRBJ1-6, the complete variable domain reads SQTIHQWPATLVQPVGSPLSLECTVEGTSNPNLYWYRQAAGRGLQLLFYSVGIGQISSEVPQNLSASRPQDRQFILSSKKLLLSDSGFYLCAWSVKLGQGNSPLHFGNGTRLTVT.

The gene calls are TRBV29-1 and TRBJ2-2, with 11 bases fitting TRBD2. CDR1 and CDR2 from the germline V gene are SQVTM and ANQGSEA. J lost 8 bases, V lost 6 bases, and 11 bases had no gene match. The CDR3 length is 15 residues. CDR3 amino acids: CSVRTSGLPGGELFF. The CDR3 DNA reads TGCAGCGTGAGGACTAGCGGGCTGCCCGGGGGGGAGCTGTTTTTT.

The rearrangement uses TRBV11-2 and TRBJ1-6; D is unresolved. Germline CDR1 and CDR2: SGHAT and FQNNGV. The CDR3 consists of 12 residues. Deletions cut 6 bases from V and 6 bases from J, with 6 bases between. As DNA, the CDR3 is TGTGCCAGCAGAATGCCTAATTCACCCCTCCACTTT. The encoded protein is CASRMPNSPLHF.